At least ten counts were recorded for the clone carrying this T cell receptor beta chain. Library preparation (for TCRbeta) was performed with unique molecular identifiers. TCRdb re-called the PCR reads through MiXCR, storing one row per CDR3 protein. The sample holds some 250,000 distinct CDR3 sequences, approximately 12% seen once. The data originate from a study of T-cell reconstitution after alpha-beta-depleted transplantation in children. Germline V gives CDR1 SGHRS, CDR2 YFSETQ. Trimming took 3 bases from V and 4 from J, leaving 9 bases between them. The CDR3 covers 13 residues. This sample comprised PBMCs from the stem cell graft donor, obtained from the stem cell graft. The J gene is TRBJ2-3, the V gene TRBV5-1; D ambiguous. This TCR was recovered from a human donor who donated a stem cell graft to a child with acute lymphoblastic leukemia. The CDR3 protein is CASSSSGADTQYF. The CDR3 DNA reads TGCGCCAGCAGCTCGTCTGGTGCAGATACGCAGTATTTT.